This T cell receptor beta chain was retrieved from a study of blood T cell repertoires in COVID-19. Residents of approximately 25 US areas, aged roughly 18 to 89 years, made up the participants. Recovery among Cohort 3 donors was established by two negative PCRs, clearance, or symptom resolution. Sequenced by immunoSEQ multiplex PCR; TCRdb stores in-frame clones only, minus some. The sample holds about 300,000 clones, roughly 86% seen once. Germline V CDR1 and CDR2: SEHNR, FQNEAQ (reference sequence). The CDR3 runs to 16 residues. Trimming cost V 8 bases and J 1 base, with 19 bases left between them. Specimen: PBMCs or T cells enriched from blood (not recorded which). The origin of this receptor is a young woman who had recovered from COVID-19. This rearrangement joins TRBV7-9 to TRBJ2-3, with TRBD1 as a possible D gene (6 bases). Here the CDR3 reads CASGHTGRGGTDTQYF. In DNA, the CDR3 is TGTGCCAGCGGACATACCGGCAGGGGAGGCACAGATACGCAGTATTTT.